This T cell receptor (beta chain) came from a study of T cells after yellow fever vaccination. At the level of the study: In the case of low-cell-number fractions, SMART-Seq v4 Ultra Low Input was used for preparation. Study-level findings and limits: Clones from primary vaccination mostly reappeared after the booster (roughly 95% CD4, around 90% CD8).

Production of TCR cDNA was by 5'RACE template switching, which also added a universal primer site and UMIs. TCRdb called the 5' RACE reads again in MiXCR, with one record for every CDR3 protein. The table lists approximately 330,000 distinct CDR3 sequences, 9.5% to 15% of them singletons, with roughly 3% in the top ten. Points on this clonotype: Its antigen is currently unknown.

With 4 bases clipped from V and 4 bases from J, the junction kept 6 bases outside the gene matches. The CDR3 consists of 15 residues. Germline CDR1 is SNHLY and CDR2 is FYNNEI. This sequence was found in a man aged 18 to 30 who received the YFV17D yellow fever vaccine. The chain has TRBV2 and TRBJ2-3; the match to TRBD1 covers 9 bases. Sequenced material: CD4+ T cells sorted from PBMCs, taken 15 days after the yellow fever booster vaccination. The CDR3 sequence: CASSVSQGAADTQYF. As DNA, the CDR3 is TGTGCCAGCAGTGTCTCACAGGGGGCTGCAGATACGCAGTATTTT.